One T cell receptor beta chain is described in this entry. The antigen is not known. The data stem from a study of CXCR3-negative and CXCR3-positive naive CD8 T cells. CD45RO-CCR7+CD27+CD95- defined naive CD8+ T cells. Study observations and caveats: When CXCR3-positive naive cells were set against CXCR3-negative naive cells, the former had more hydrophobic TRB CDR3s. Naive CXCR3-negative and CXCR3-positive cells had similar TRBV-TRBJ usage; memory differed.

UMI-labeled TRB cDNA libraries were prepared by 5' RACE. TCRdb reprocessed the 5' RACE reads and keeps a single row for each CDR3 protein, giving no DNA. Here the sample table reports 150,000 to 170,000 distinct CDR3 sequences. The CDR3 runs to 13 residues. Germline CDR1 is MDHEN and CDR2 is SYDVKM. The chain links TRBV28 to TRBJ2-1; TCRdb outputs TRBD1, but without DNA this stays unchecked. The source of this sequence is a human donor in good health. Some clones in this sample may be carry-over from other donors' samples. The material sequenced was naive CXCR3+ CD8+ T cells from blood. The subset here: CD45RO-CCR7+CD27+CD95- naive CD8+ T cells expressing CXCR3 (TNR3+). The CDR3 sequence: CASSFQGLNEQFF. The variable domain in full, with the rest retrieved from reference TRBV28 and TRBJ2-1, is DVKVTQSSRYLVKRTGEKVFLECVQDMDHENMFWYRQDPGLGLRLIYFSYDVKMKEKGDIPEGYSVSREKKERFSLILESASTNQTSMYLCASSFQGLNEQFFGPGTRLTVL.